These 30 T cell receptor beta chains were all obtained from the same sample, sequenced in a study of T cells after yellow fever vaccination. Via MiXCR, TCRdb re-called the 5' RACE reads, giving one row per CDR3 protein. This sample has around 320,000 distinct CDR3 sequences, with over 3.5% found just once. Sequences were derived from PBMCs, sampled 15 days after the yellow fever booster vaccination. All receptors come from a man between 18 and 29 years old who received the YFV17D yellow fever vaccine.

The table lists this clonotype with many counts. The V gene is TRBV6-6, the J gene TRBJ2-7; possibly TRBD1 for D (6 bases). Germline-derived CDR1 and CDR2 are MNHNY and SVGAGI (reference sequence). V gave up 1 base and J gave up 3 bases, with 13 bases separating them. This CDR3 contains 15 residues. This CDR3 reads CASSYLPGQNYEQYF. CDR3 in DNA: TGTGCCAGCAGTTACTTACCCGGACAGAACTACGAGCAGTACTTC.

This clonotype appeared many times. The rearrangement uses TRBV4-1 and TRBJ2-5; D may be TRBD1 or TRBD2 (5 bases each). Germline CDR1 is MGHRA and CDR2 is YSYEKL. CDR3 length: 15 amino acids. Deletions cut 0 bases from V and 5 bases from J, with 13 bases between. CDR3 DNA sequence: TGCGCCAGCAGCCAAGACCATGGGGGTTCGGAGACCCAGTACTTC. Translating gives CASSQDHGGSETQYF.

This clonotype was seen only a few times. The V gene is TRBV4-2, the J gene TRBJ1-4, with 7 bases that match TRBD1. CDR3 length equals 18 residues. Trimming cost V 4 bases and J 1 base; bases outside gene matches: 12. Germline loops: CDR1 LGHNA, CDR2 YNFKEQ. The CDR3 is CASSLDHRGRVTNEKLFF. Written as DNA, the CDR3 is TGTGCCAGCAGCCTCGACCACAGGGGCCGGGTAACTAATGAAAAACTGTTTTTT.

The chain combines TRBV30 with TRBJ2-1, with D possibly TRBD1 on 6 matching bases. Per germline, CDR1 GTSNPN and CDR2 SVGIG (reference sequence). The CDR3 sequence is 11 residues long. The V end lost 1 base, the J end lost 15 bases, and 13 bases lay between the germline ends. The chain's CDR3 is CAWSAAGVLFF. CDR3 in DNA: TGTGCCTGGAGTGCGGCAGGGGTATTGTTCTTC.

This clonotype was counted many times. The gene calls are TRBV27 and TRBJ1-2; D not certain. V gave up 6 bases and J gave up 0 bases, with 14 bases separating them. Germline CDR1 MNHEY, CDR2 SMNVEV (reference sequence). CDR3 size: 15 residues. The CDR3 coding sequence is TGTGCCAGCAGCCCCCGGTGGGAAGCTAACTATGGCTACACCTTC. This translates into CASSPRWEANYGYTF.

There are a few counts of this clonotype. V and J are TRBV6-5 and TRBJ2-6, with 9 bases that match TRBD1. The V gene end was trimmed by 0 bases and the J gene end by 1 base; junction bases not matched to a gene: 10. This CDR3 is built from 20 residues. Looked up from germline, CDR1 is MNHEY and CDR2 is SVGAGI. CDR3 sequence (DNA): TGTGCCAGCAGTTACTCCTTCACGCGGGACAGGGTATCTGGGGCCAACGTCCTGACTTTC. Amino acid sequence: CASSYSFTRDRVSGANVLTF.

CDR3 sequence: CASSFLGPGQKYF. The CDR3 DNA follows: TGTGCCAGCAGCTTCTTAGGACCAGGCCAGAAGTATTTT. The chain couples TRBV7-9 to TRBJ2-3; D is ambiguous. V was shortened by 3 bases and J by 13 bases, with 17 bases between the two germline ends. Germline CDR1 reads SEHNR; CDR2 reads FQNEAQ (reference sequence). The CDR3 contains 13 residues.

This clonotype was observed a few times. This chain connects TRBV7-2 to TRBJ1-3; D might be TRBD1 (6 bases). The germline V and J ends were trimmed by 4 bases and 0 bases, with 7 bases remaining between them. The CDR3 length is 14 residues. CDR1 and CDR2 (germline): SGHTA, FQGNSA. Here the CDR3 reads CASSWDNSGNTIYF. The CDR3 DNA follows: TGTGCCAGCAGCTGGGACAACTCTGGAAACACCATATATTTT.

This clonotype was recorded at least ten times. This chain connects TRBV4-1 to TRBJ1-6; 8 positions match TRBD1. Germline V lookup: CDR1 MGHRA, CDR2 YSYEKL. CDR3 length: 16 residues. V trimming: 1 base; J trimming: 9 bases; junction bases outside the gene matches: 8. The CDR3 region is CASSQGGARGPSPLHF. CDR3 in DNA: TGCGCCAGCAGCCAAGGGGGCGCCAGGGGGCCTTCACCCCTCCACTTT.

This clonotype has only one observation. With a much larger clone just one base away, this may be a read error. The gene calls are TRBV7-9 and TRBJ1-4; D may be TRBD1 (5 bases). Trimming took off 5 bases at V and 3 bases at J, with 16 bases between the two ends. CDR3 length equals 16 residues. The germline V gene has CDR1 SEHNR and CDR2 FQNEAQ (reference sequence). The CDR3 sequence: CASSPRTWHANEKLFF. In DNA form, the CDR3 reads TGTGCCAGCAGCCCCCGGACATGGCACGCTAATGAAAAACTGTTTTTT.

This clonotype has a count of ten or more. The rearrangement joins TRBV7-3 to TRBJ2-1, with a possible D match to TRBD1 (5 bases). Trimming cost V 5 bases and J 3 bases, with 11 bases left between them. Germline CDR1 SGHTA, CDR2 FQGTGA. This CDR3 spans 14 amino acids. This chain's CDR3 is CASSPSTDYNEQFF. Written as DNA, the CDR3 is TGTGCCAGCAGCCCCTCGACAGACTACAATGAGCAGTTCTTC. Using reference TRBV7-3 and TRBJ2-1 for the parts outside the CDR3, the full variable domain is GAGVSQTPSNKVTEKGKYVELRCDPISGHTALYWYRQSLGQGPEFLIYFQGTGAADDSGLPNDRFFAVRPEGSVSTLKIQRTERGDSAVYLCASSPSTDYNEQFFGPGTRLTVL.

V and J are TRBV4-3 and TRBJ1-3; the D gene is possibly TRBD1 (6 bases). V lost 5 bases and J 4 bases, leaving 24 bases between the germline ends. The V gene's germline CDR1 is LGHNA and CDR2 YSLEER. The CDR3 is 18 residues long. In DNA form, the CDR3 reads TGCGCCAGCAGCTCCCAAGTCTCGGGGGGCGCGGGAGGAAACACCATATATTTT. Translation gives CASSSQVSGGAGGNTIYF.

There are many counts of this clonotype. The V gene is TRBV7-2, the J gene TRBJ2-7; 8 nucleotides line up with TRBD1. This CDR3 is built from 14 residues. Trimming took 5 bases from V and 2 from J; bases not matched to a gene: 5. Looked up from germline, CDR1 is SGHTA and CDR2 is FQGNSA. CDR3 region: CASSPQGGPYEQYV. Here the CDR3 DNA reads TGTGCCAGCAGCCCACAGGGGGGACCCTACGAGCAGTACGTC.

The V call is TRBV13, the J call TRBJ2-2; TRBD2 matches at 7 bases. The germline gives CDR1 PRHDT, CDR2 FYEKMQ (reference sequence). The CDR3 totals 14 residues. J lost 1 base, V lost 4 bases, and 0 bases had no gene match. The CDR3 sequence is CASSSGGNTGELFF. CDR3 in DNA: TGTGCCAGCAGCTCGGGGGGGAACACCGGGGAGCTGTTTTTT.

This clonotype came up many times. The chain is built from TRBV5-1 and TRBJ2-2; 7 nucleotides agree with TRBD1. The trim removed 0 bases at V and 4 bases at J, leaving 3 bases unmatched. The CDR3 contains 15 residues. In germline, CDR1 is SGHRS, CDR2 YFSETQ. This chain's CDR3 is CASSLAGGATGELFF. CDR3 nucleotide sequence: TGCGCCAGCAGCTTGGCAGGGGGTGCCACCGGGGAGCTGTTTTTT.

J is TRBJ2-5 and V is TRBV12-3 or TRBV12-4; D remains unclear. The CDR3 has 14 residues. Trimming stripped 1 base from V and 3 bases from J, with 9 bases between. The CDR3 DNA reads as TGTGCCAGCAGTTTAGTACCCCAGAAAGAGACCCAGTACTTC. Protein: CASSLVPQKETQYF.

This clonotype has a count of ten or more. The chain links TRBV6-2 or TRBV6-3 to TRBJ1-6; D is possibly TRBD1 (5 bases). V was shortened by 6 bases and J by 6 bases, with 9 bases between the two germline ends. The length of the CDR3 is 13 residues. CDR1 MNHEY and CDR2 SVGEGT come from the germline V gene. The CDR3 DNA sequence: TGTGCCAGCAGCCGGGACGGTAATTCACCCCTCCACTTT. This sequence encodes CASSRDGNSPLHF.

The rearrangement joins TRBV11-2 to TRBJ1-4; D remains ambiguous. This CDR3 has 15 amino acids. Germline CDR1 SGHAT, CDR2 FQNNGV. V dropped 1 base and J dropped 6 bases, with 12 bases sitting between them. CDR3 nucleotides: TGTGCCAGCAGCTTAGTTGGGGTTGAATATGAAAAACTGTTTTTT. Translation: CASSLVGVEYEKLFF.

This clonotype was counted at least ten times. V gene TRBV12-3 or TRBV12-4 combines with J gene TRBJ1-2; D uncertain. The V and J ends lost 6 bases and 0 bases respectively, with 5 bases between them. CDR3 length: 12 amino acids. The CDR3 nucleotides are TGTGCCAGCAGCGAGACTAACTATGGCTACACCTTC. Protein sequence: CASSETNYGYTF.

This clonotype was detected many times. V usage is TRBV20-1 and J usage is TRBJ2-2, with D hard to call. This CDR3 is 13 amino acids long. Per the germline V gene, CDR1 is DFQATT and CDR2 is SNEGSKA (reference sequence). V shed 8 bases and J shed 1 base, with 11 bases lying between them. DNA of the CDR3: TGCAGTTCTAACCGACGGAACACCGGGGAGCTGTTTTTT. Residues: CSSNRRNTGELFF.

In this sample, this clonotype turned up many times. The V gene is TRBV5-1, the J gene TRBJ2-7; 10 nucleotides line up with TRBD1. The V gene end was trimmed by 3 bases and the J gene end by 3 bases; junction bases not matched to a gene: 3. Germline V CDR1 and CDR2: SGHRS, YFSETQ. The CDR3 runs to 14 residues. The CDR3 coding sequence is TGCGCCAGCAGCTCCCGGACAGGGGGCTACGAGCAGTACTTC. Amino acids: CASSSRTGGYEQYF.

The sample holds many counts of this clonotype. This chain joins TRBV7-9 and TRBJ2-7; D unresolved. There are 14 residues in the CDR3. V was cut by 7 bases and J by 0 bases, with 13 bases left in between. In germline, CDR1 is SEHNR, CDR2 FQNEAQ (reference sequence). This chain's CDR3 is CASTSWQSSYEQYF. The CDR3 DNA reads TGTGCCAGCACCTCCTGGCAGAGCTCCTACGAGCAGTACTTC.

The CDR3 DNA follows: TGTGCCAGCAGCTTGGTGCGTCTAACTCCCTACGAGCAGTACTTC. Its translation: CASSLVRLTPYEQYF. The chain combines TRBV7-8 with TRBJ2-7; D is uncertain. Per the germline V gene, CDR1 is SGHVS and CDR2 is FQNEAQ. Trimming shortened V by 3 bases and J by 2 bases, and 14 bases separated the two germline ends. The CDR3 sequence is 15 residues long.

In DNA, the CDR3 is TGTGCCAGCAGCTTAGCCCGGGGGGGGAATACTAACTATGGCTACACCTTC. It yields the protein CASSLARGGNTNYGYTF. The chain has TRBV7-2 and TRBJ1-2, with D possibly being TRBD1 (5 bases). V dropped 0 bases and J dropped 0 bases, with 14 bases sitting between them. The CDR3 has 17 amino acids. The germline V gene has CDR1 SGHTA and CDR2 FQGNSA.

This clonotype was observed at least ten times. The chain couples TRBV5-1 to TRBJ2-7; TRBD1 aligns across 8 bases. CDR1 is SGHRS and CDR2 is YFSETQ in the germline V gene. The J segment lost 6 bases and the V segment lost 3 bases, leaving 5 bases of the junction unmatched. CDR3 length equals 13 residues. The CDR3 nucleotides read TGCGCCAGCAGCTCCCAGGGGGCGAGCGAGCAGTACTTC. As protein: CASSSQGASEQYF.

This clonotype was detected ten times or more. J is TRBJ2-5 and V is TRBV20-1, with TRBD1 matching over 9 bases. Looked up from germline, CDR1 is DFQATT and CDR2 is SNEGSKA (reference sequence). The CDR3 has 12 residues. V was clipped by 5 bases and J by 4 bases; unmatched bases: 2. The CDR3 DNA sequence: TGCAGTGCTCCGGACAGGGGAGAGACCCAGTACTTC. Translating gives CSAPDRGETQYF.

This clonotype was observed at least ten times. The gene calls are TRBV10-3 and TRBJ1-2; D remains unclear. V was trimmed by 4 bases and J by 7 bases, leaving 13 bases between them. The length of the CDR3 is 13 residues. CDR1 and CDR2 from the germline V gene are ENHRY and SYGVKD. DNA for the CDR3: TGTGCCATCAGTGTCGGGGTCGAAGGTGGCTACACCTTC. It specifies CAISVGVEGGYTF.

This rearrangement joins TRBV7-9 to TRBJ1-1; possible D gene TRBD1, 6 bases. The V gene lost 5 bases and the J gene lost 6 bases, with 13 bases spanning the gap. The CDR3 runs 13 residues. Germline assignment: CDR1 SEHNR and CDR2 FQNEAQ (reference sequence). CDR3 protein: CASSPDGGSEAFF. CDR3 in DNA: TGTGCCAGCAGCCCCGACGGGGGCTCTGAAGCTTTCTTT.

The chain has TRBV5-1 and TRBJ1-4; TRBD1 aligns across 10 bases. This CDR3 has 14 residues. V shed 4 bases, J shed 6 bases, and the junction held 3 bases outside the gene matches. Germline values: CDR1 SGHRS, CDR2 YFSETQ. The CDR3 DNA reads as TGCGCCAGCAGCGACGGGACAGGGGATGAAAAACTGTTTTTT. This sequence encodes CASSDGTGDEKLFF.

A few counts support this clonotype. The chain joins TRBV20-1 to TRBJ1-2; 7 bases line up with TRBD1. Germline values: CDR1 DFQATT, CDR2 SNEGSKA (reference sequence). This CDR3 contains 13 residues. V trimming: 6 bases; J trimming: 3 bases; junction bases outside the gene matches: 7. The CDR3 DNA reads as TGCAGTGCCGAACAGGGGTTGGACTATGGCTACACCTTC. Protein product: CSAEQGLDYGYTF.